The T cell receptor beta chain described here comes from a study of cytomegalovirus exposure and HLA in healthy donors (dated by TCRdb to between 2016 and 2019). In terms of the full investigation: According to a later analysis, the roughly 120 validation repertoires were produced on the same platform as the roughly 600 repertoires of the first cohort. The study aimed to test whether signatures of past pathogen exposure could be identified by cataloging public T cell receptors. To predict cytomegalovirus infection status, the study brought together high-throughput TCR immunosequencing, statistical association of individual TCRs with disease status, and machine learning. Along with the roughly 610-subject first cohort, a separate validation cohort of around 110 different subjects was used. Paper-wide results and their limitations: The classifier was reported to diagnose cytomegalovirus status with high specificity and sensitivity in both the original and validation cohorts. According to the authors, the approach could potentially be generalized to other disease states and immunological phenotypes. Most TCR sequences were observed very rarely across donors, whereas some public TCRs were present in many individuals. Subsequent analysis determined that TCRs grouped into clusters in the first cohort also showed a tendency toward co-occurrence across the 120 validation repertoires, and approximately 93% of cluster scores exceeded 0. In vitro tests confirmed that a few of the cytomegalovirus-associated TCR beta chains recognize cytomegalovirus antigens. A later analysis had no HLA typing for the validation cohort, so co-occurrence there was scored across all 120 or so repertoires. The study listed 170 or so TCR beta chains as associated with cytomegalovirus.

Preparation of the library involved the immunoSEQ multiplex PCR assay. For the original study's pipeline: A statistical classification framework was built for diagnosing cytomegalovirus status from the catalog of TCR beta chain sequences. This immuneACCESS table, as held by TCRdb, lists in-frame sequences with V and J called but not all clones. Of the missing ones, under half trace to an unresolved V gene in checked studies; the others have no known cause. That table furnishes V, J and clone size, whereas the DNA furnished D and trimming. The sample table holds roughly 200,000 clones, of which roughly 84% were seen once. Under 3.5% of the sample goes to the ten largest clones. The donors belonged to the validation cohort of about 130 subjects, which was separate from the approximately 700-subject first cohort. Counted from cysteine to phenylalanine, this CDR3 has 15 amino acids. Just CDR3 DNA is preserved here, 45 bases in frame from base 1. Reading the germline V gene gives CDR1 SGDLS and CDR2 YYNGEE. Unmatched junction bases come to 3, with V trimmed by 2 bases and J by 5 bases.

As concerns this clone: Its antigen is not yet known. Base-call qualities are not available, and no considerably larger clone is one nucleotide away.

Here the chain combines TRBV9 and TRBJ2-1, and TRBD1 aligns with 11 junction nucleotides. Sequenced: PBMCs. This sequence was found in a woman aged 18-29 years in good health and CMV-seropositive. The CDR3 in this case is CASSVGQGAHNEQFF. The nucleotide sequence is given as TGTGCCAGCAGCGTCGGACAGGGGGCTCACAATGAGCAGTTCTTC.